The clone carrying this T cell receptor beta chain came up a few times. The antigen is not known. This sample was taken from a study of cytomegalovirus exposure and HLA in healthy donors. Study results and limitations: Listed as cytomegalovirus-associated were roughly 180 TCR beta chains.

Primers: 60 Vbeta forward and 13 Jbeta reverse. Method: immunoSEQ multiplex PCR; TCRdb's copy keeps in-frame clones and lacks some. Of roughly 120,000 clones in the sample, 65% to 90% were seen once. The germline gives CDR1 SNHLY, CDR2 FYNNEI. Trimming removed 8 bases from V and 7 bases from J; junction bases left unmatched: 14. CDR3 length: 15 amino acids. The receptor was isolated from a woman in her thirties in good health and CMV-seronegative. The V gene is TRBV2, the J gene TRBJ2-1; TRBD2 matches at 7 bases. The sample comprised PBMCs. For the CDR3, the DNA is TGTGCCAGCCTTGGGGGGGGAGGGCCTAGGAATGAGCAGTTCTTC. This translates into CASLGGGGPRNEQFF. Supplemented by reference TRBV2 and TRBJ2-1, the full variable domain reads EPEVTQTPSHQVTQMGQEVILRCVPISNHLYFYWYRQILGQKVEFLVSFYNNEISEKSEIFDDQFSVERPDGSNFTLKIRSTKLEDSAMYFCASLGGGGPRNEQFFGPGTRLTVL.